This T cell receptor (beta chain) emerged from a study of blood T cell repertoires in COVID-19. Authors' data handling: Scientists estimated how many nucleated cells there were by amplifying reference gene primers. Libraries were prepared by immunoSEQ multiplex PCR; TCRdb keeps only in-frame clonotypes and omits some of them. The V and J calls and clone size are taken from that table; D and trimming were inferred from the DNA. Of a few hundred thousand clones listed, 70% to 90% were seen once; the top ten hold 1.9%. The clonotype originates from a woman aged 50 to 65 who had recovered from COVID-19. The sequencing input was PBMCs or T cells enriched from blood (not recorded which).

The CDR3 coding sequence is TGTGCCAGCAGTTACTCCCTGACTAGCGCTATTGAGCAGTTCTTC. This gives the protein CASSYSLTSAIEQFF. The V gene is TRBV6-5, the J gene TRBJ2-1; 8 nucleotides align to TRBD2. The CDR3 sequence is 15 residues long. Germline V gene sequence: CDR1 MNHEY, CDR2 SVGAGI. V trimming: 0 bases; J trimming: 9 bases; junction bases outside the gene matches: 7.